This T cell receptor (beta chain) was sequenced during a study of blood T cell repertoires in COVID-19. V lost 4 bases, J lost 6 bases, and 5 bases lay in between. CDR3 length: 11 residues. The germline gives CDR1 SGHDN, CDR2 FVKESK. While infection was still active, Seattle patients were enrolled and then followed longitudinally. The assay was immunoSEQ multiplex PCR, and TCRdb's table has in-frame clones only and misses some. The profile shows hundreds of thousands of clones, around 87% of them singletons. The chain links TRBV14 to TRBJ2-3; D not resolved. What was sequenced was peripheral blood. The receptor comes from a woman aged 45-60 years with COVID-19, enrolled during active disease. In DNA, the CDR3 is TGTGCCAGCAGCCCCGCGGATACGCAGTATTTT. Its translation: CASSPADTQYF.